This T cell receptor beta chain was identified during a study of response to subunit inactivated influenza vaccine. CDR3 length: 11 amino acids. CDR1 and CDR2 from the germline V gene are KGHDR and SFDVKD. Trimming removed 6 bases from V and 8 bases from J, with 8 bases in between. Each CDR3 protein gets one entry after TCRdb re-called the RT-PCR reads with MiXCR. The table lists 150,000 to 200,000 distinct CDR3 sequences, about 11% of them singletons. V usage is TRBV24-1 and J usage is TRBJ2-3; the D gene is possibly TRBD2 (5 bases). Sequencing was performed on CD8+ T cells sorted from PBMCs, taken 23 to 25 months after vaccination. The clonotype comes from a man aged 50 to 69 who received an inactivated influenza vaccine. CDR3 nucleotides: TGTGCCACCAGTTCTGCGGGTACGCAGTATTTT. As protein: CATSSAGTQYF.